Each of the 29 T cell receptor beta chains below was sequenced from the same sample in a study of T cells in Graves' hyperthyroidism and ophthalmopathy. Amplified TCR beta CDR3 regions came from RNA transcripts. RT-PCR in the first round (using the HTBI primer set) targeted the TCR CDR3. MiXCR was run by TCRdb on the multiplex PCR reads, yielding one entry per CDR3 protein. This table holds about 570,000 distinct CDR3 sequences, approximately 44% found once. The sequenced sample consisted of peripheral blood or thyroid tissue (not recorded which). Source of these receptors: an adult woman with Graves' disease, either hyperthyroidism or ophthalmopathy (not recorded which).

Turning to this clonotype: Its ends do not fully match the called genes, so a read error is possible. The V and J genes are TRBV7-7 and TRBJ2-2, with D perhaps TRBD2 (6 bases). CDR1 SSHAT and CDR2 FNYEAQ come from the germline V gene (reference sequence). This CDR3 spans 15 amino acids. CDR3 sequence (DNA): TGTGCTAGCAGCCCGGTAGCGGTCCGCACCGGGGAGCTGTTTTTT. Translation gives CASSPVAVRTGELFF. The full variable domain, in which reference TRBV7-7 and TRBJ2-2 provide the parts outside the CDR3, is GAGVSQSPRYKVTKRGQDVTLRCDPISSHATLYWYQQALGQGPEFLTYFNYEAQPDKSGLPSDRFSAERPEGSISTLTIQRTEQRDSAMYRCASSPVAVRTGELFFGEGSRLTVL.

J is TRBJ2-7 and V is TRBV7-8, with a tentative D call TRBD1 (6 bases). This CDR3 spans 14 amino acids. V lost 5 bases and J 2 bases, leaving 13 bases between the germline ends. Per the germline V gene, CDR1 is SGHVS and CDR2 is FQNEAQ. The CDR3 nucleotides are TGTGCCAGCAGCCGCAGGGGCATCACCTACGAGCAGTACTTC. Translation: CASSRRGITYEQYF. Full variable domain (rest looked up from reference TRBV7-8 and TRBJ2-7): GAGVSQSPRYKVAKRGQDVALRCDPISGHVSLFWYQQALGQGPEFLTYFQNEAQLDKSGLPSDRFFAERPEGSVSTLKIQRTQQEDSAVYLCASSRRGITYEQYFGPGTRLTVT.

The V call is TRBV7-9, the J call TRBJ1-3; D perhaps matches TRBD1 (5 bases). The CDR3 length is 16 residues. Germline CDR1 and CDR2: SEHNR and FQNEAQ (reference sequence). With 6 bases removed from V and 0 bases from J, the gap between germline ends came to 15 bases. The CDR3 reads CASRAKGKYSGNTIYF. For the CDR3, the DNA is TGTGCCAGCAGGGCAAAGGGGAAATACTCTGGAAACACCATATATTTT.

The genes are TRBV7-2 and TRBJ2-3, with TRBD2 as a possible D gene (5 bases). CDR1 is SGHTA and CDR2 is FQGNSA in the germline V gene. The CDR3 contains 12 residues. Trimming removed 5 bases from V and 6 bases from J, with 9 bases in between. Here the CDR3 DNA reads TGTGCCAGCAGCCGATGGAGGGATACGCAGTATTTT. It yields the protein CASSRWRDTQYF.

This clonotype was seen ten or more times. The DNA of the CDR3 is TGTGCCAGCATCAGGGAACGGAGGGAGACTGAAGCTTTCTTT. Protein sequence: CASIRERRETEAFF. This chain uses TRBV6-2 or TRBV6-3 with TRBJ1-1; TRBD1 might be the D (5 bases). Between the trimmed V and J ends, which lost 7 bases and 5 bases, there was a span of 17 bases. The CDR3 runs 14 residues. Looked up from germline, CDR1 is MNHEY and CDR2 is SVGEGT.

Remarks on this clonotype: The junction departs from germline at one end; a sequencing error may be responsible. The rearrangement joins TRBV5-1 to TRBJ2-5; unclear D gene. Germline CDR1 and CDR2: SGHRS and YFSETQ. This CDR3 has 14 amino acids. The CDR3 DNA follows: TGTGCCAGCAGCTTGTATGGGCGCAATCAGCCCCAGTACTTC. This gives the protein CASSLYGRNQPQYF.

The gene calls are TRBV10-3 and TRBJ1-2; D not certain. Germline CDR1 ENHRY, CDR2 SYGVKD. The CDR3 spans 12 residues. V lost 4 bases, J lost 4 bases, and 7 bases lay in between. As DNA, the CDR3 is TGTGCCATCAGTGGCGGCAGCTATGGCTACACCTTC. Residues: CAISGGSYGYTF.

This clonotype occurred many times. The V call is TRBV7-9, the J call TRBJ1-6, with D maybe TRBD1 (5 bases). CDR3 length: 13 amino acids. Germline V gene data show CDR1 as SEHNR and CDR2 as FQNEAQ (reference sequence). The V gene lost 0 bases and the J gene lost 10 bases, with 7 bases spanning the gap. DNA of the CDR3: TGTGCCAGCAGCTTAGCGGGGGAATCACCCCTCCACTTT. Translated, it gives CASSLAGESPLHF.

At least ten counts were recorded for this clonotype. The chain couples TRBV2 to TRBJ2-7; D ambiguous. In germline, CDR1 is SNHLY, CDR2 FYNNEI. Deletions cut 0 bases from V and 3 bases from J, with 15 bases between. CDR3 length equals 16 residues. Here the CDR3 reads CASSEARPPDVYEQYF. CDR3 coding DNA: TGTGCCAGCAGTGAAGCGCGACCGCCTGATGTCTACGAGCAGTACTTC.

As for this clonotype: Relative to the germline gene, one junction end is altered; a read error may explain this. CDR3 residues: CACSAGEDRDYGYTF. The CDR3 nucleotides are TGTGCCTGCAGTGCTGGGGAGGACAGGGACTATGGCTACACCTTC. V gene TRBV25-1 combines with J gene TRBJ1-2; the match to TRBD1 covers 8 bases. The length of the CDR3 is 15 residues. CDR1 is MGHDK, CDR2 SYGVNS, per germline.

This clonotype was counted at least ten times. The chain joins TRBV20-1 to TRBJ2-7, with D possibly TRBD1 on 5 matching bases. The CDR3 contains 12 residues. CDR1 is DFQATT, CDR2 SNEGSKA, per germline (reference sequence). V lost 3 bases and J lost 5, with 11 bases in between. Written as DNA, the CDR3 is TGCAGTGCTAGCCCTCAGGGCAACGAGCAGTACTTC. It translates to CSASPQGNEQYF.

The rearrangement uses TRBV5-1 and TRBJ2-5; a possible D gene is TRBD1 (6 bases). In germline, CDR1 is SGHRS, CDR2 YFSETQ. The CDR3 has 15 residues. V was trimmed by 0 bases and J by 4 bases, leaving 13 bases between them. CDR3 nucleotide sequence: TGCGCCAGCAGCTTGGGGACAGCCTCCTTAGAGACCCAGTACTTC. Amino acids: CASSLGTASLETQYF.

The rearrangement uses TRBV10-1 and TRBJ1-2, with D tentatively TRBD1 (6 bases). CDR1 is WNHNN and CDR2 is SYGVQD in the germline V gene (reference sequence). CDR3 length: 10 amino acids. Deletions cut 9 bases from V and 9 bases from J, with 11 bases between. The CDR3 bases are TGCGCCAGGCGGGGGCAGAGCTACACCTTC. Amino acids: CARRGQSYTF.

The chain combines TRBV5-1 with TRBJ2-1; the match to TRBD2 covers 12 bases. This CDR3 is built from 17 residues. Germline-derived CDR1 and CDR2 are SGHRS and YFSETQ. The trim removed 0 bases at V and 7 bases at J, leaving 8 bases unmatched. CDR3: CASSLAQTSGSLNEQFF. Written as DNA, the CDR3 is TGCGCCAGCAGCTTGGCCCAGACTAGCGGGAGCTTAAATGAGCAGTTCTTC.

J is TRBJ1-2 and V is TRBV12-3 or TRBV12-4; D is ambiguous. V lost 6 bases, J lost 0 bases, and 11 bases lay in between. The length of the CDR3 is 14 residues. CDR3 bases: TGTGCCAGCAGCTTACAGACCGCTAACTATGGCTACACCTTC. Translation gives CASSLQTANYGYTF.

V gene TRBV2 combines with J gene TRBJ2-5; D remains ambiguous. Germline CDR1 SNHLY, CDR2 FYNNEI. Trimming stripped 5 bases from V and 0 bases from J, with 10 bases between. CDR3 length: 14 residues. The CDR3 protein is CASSPLSYQETQYF. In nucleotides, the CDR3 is TGTGCCAGCAGTCCCCTCTCGTACCAAGAGACCCAGTACTTC.

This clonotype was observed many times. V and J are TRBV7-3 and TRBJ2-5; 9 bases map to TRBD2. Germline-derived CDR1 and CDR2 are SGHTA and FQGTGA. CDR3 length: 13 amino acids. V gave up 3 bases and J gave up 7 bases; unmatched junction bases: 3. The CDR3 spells CASSLGLAGTQYF. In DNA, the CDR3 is TGTGCCAGCAGCTTGGGACTAGCCGGGACCCAGTACTTC.

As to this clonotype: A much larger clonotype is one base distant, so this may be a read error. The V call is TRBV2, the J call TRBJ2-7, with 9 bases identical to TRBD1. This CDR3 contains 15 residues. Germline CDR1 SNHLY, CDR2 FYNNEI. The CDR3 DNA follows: TGTGCCGGCAGCGGCCGTCGGACAGGGGTCCACGAGCAGTACTTC. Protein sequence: CAGSGRRTGVHEQYF.

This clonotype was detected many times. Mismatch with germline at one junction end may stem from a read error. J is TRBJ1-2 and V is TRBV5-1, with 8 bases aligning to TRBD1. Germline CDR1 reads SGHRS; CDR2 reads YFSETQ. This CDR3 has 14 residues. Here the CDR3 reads CASSLAGGNYGYTF. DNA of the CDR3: TGTGCCAGCAGCTTAGCAGGGGGCAACTATGGCTACACCTTC.

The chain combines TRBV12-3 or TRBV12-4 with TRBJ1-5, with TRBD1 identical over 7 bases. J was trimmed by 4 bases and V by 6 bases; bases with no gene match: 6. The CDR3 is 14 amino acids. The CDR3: CASRDGTVNQPQHF. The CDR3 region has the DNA TGTGCCAGCAGAGACGGGACAGTTAATCAGCCCCAGCATTTT.

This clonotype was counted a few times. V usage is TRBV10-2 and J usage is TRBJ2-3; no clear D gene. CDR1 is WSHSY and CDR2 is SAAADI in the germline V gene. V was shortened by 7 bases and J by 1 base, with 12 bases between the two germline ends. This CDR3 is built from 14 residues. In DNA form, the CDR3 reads TGCGCCAGCACCCCACTCACGGGCACAGATACGCAGTATTTT. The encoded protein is CASTPLTGTDTQYF.

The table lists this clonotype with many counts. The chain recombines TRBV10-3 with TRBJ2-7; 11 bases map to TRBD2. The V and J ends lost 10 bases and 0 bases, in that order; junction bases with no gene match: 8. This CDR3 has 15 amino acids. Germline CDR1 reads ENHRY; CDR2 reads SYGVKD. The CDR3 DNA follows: TGTGCCACACTCCCAACTAGCGGGAGCTCCTACGAGCAGTACTTC. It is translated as CATLPTSGSSYEQYF.

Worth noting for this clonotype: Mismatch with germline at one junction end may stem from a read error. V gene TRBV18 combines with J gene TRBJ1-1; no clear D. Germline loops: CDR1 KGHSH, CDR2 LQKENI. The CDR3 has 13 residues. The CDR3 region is CASAPLRPASAFF. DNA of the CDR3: TGTGCCAGCGCACCATTACGACCGGCCTCAGCTTTCTTT.

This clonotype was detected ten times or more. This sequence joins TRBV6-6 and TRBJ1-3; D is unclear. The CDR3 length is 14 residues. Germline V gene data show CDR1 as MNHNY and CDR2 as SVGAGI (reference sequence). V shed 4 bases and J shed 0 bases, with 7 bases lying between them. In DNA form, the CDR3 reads TGTGCCAGCAGTTTCCGTTACTCTGGAAACACCATATATTTT. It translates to CASSFRYSGNTIYF.

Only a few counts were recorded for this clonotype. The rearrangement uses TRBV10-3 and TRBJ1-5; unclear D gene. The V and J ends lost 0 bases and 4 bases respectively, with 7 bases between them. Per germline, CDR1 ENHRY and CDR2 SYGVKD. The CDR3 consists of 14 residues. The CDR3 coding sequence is TGTGCCATCAGTGAGTCATGGGGTAATCAGCCCCAGCATTTT. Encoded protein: CAISESWGNQPQHF.

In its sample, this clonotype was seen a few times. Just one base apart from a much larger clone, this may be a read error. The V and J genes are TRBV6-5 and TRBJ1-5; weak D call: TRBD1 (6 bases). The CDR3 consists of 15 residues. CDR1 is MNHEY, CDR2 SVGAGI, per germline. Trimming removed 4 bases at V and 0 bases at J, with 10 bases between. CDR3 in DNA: TGTGCCAGCAGTTCCAGGGGAGATAGCAATCAGCCCCAGCATTTT. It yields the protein CASSSRGDSNQPQHF.

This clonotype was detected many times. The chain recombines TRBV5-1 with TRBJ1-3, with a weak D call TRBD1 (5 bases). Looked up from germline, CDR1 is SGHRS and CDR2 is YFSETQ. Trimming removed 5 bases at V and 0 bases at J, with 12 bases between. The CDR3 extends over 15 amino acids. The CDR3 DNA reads TGCGCCAGCAGGGGACTGCCAGACTCTGGAAACACCATATATTTT. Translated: CASRGLPDSGNTIYF.

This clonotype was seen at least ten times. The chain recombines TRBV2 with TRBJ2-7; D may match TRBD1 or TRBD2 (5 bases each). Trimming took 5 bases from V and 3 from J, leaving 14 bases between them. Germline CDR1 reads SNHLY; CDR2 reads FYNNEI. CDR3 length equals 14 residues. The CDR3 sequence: CASSIRDLRYEQYF. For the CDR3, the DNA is TGTGCCAGCAGTATCCGGGACCTACGCTACGAGCAGTACTTC. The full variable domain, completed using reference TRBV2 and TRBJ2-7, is EPEVTQTPSHQVTQMGQEVILRCVPISNHLYFYWYRQILGQKVEFLVSFYNNEISEKSEIFDDQFSVERPDGSNFTLKIRSTKLEDSAMYFCASSIRDLRYEQYFGPGTRLTVT.

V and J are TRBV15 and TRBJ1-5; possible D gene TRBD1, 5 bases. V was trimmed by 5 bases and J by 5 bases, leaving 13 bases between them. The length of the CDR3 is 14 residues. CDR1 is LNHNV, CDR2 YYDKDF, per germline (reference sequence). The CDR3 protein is CATSGGTPDQPQHF. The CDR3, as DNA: TGTGCCACCAGCGGCGGGACTCCTGATCAGCCCCAGCATTTT.